The 10 T cell receptor beta chains below come from one sample, sequenced in a study of cytomegalovirus exposure and HLA in healthy donors. The PCR contained 60 Vbeta and 13 Jbeta primers. The data were produced by immunoSEQ multiplex PCR, yet TCRdb's version contains in-frame clones alone and is incomplete. Of about 96,000 clones in the sample, about four fifths were seen once. Material for sequencing was PBMCs. These receptors were collected from a woman in her 70s in good health and CMV-seropositive.

This chain joins TRBV7-2 and TRBJ1-2; 9 nucleotides match TRBD1. With V trimmed by 5 bases and J by 2 bases, 6 bases remained unmatched. Looked up from germline, CDR1 is SGHTA and CDR2 is FQGNSA. The CDR3 is made up of 15 amino acids. CDR3 sequence: CASSPTGTGNYGYTF. CDR3 nucleotide sequence: TGTGCCAGCAGCCCAACCGGGACAGGGAACTATGGCTACACCTTC.

The chain links TRBV18 to TRBJ1-1, with a weak D call TRBD1 (5 bases). Trimming shortened V by 3 bases and J by 3 bases, and 11 bases separated the two germline ends. The CDR3 has 14 residues. CDR1 KGHSH and CDR2 LQKENI come from the germline V gene. The CDR3 reads CASSPSVGDTEAFF. The CDR3 DNA reads as TGTGCCAGCTCACCCTCGGTAGGGGACACTGAAGCTTTCTTT.

The rearrangement joins TRBV25-1 to TRBJ2-3; 7 nucleotides agree with TRBD1. V trimming: 3 bases; J trimming: 6 bases; junction bases outside the gene matches: 6. CDR1 MGHDK and CDR2 SYGVNS come from the germline V gene. This CDR3 is 14 amino acids long. The CDR3 is CASSDPTGEDTQYF. CDR3 coding DNA: TGTGCCAGCAGTGACCCAACAGGGGAGGATACGCAGTATTTT.

This clone was recorded at least ten times. This sequence joins TRBV5-1 and TRBJ2-1; 7 bases fit TRBD2. This CDR3 comprises 16 residues. V shed 1 base and J 9 bases; nucleotides not matched to a gene: 13. Per the germline V gene, CDR1 is SGHRS and CDR2 is YFSETQ. The CDR3: CASSLSGGSVRGEQFF. The CDR3 bases are TGCGCCAGCAGCTTGAGTGGCGGGAGTGTGCGGGGTGAGCAGTTCTTC.

The rearrangement uses TRBV18 and TRBJ2-7; D call uncertain. This CDR3 has 15 residues. With 2 bases removed from V and 0 bases from J, the gap between germline ends came to 11 bases. Per germline, CDR1 KGHSH and CDR2 LQKENI. CDR3 DNA: TGTGCCAGCTCACCAGTCCCAGGAACCTCCTACGAGCAGTACTTC. Its protein is CASSPVPGTSYEQYF.

The chain employs TRBV7-3 and TRBJ1-2, with TRBD1 matching over 9 bases. The CDR3 is made up of 13 amino acids. The V and J ends lost 4 bases and 8 bases, in that order; junction bases with no gene match: 5. Germline-derived CDR1 and CDR2 are SGHTA and FQGTGA. The CDR3 protein is CASSSDRGGGYTF. Here the CDR3 DNA reads TGTGCCAGCAGCTCCGACAGGGGGGGCGGCTACACCTTC. The full variable domain, rest sourced from reference TRBV7-3 and TRBJ1-2, is GAGVSQTPSNKVTEKGKYVELRCDPISGHTALYWYRQSLGQGPEFLIYFQGTGAADDSGLPNDRFFAVRPEGSVSTLKIQRTERGDSAVYLCASSSDRGGGYTFGSGTRLTVV.

This chain uses TRBV2 with TRBJ2-7; TRBD2 matches 9 bases. After removal of 3 bases from V and 0 bases from J, the junction contained 12 bases not matched to a gene. The CDR3 is 18 amino acids. Germline-derived CDR1 and CDR2 are SNHLY and FYNNEI. CDR3 residues: CASSDLELAGTPSYEQYF. In DNA form, the CDR3 reads TGTGCCAGCAGTGATCTGGAGCTAGCGGGAACACCCTCCTACGAGCAGTACTTC.

The chain is built from TRBV7-8 and TRBJ1-5, with D perhaps TRBD1 (5 bases). There are 14 residues in the CDR3. The germline V and J ends were trimmed by 6 bases and 0 bases, with 9 bases remaining between them. Germline V gene sequence: CDR1 SGHVS, CDR2 FQNEAQ. The CDR3 coding sequence is TGTGCCAGCAGACAGGACCTTAGCAATCAGCCCCAGCATTTT. Residues: CASRQDLSNQPQHF.

The chain couples TRBV5-1 to TRBJ2-7; D gene unclear. Deletions cut 1 base from V and 2 bases from J, with 10 bases between. The CDR3 has 14 residues. In germline, CDR1 is SGHRS, CDR2 YFSETQ. CDR3 nucleotide sequence: TGCGCCAGCAGCTTGCCAGGAAACCCCTACGAGCAGTACTTC. It yields the protein CASSLPGNPYEQYF.

The chain recombines TRBV6-1 with TRBJ1-5; 11 bases map to TRBD1. Germline CDR1 reads MNHNS; CDR2 reads SASEGT. CDR3 size: 15 residues. J was trimmed by 5 bases and V by 9 bases; bases with no gene match: 9. This CDR3 is CASRRDRGDYQPQHF. As DNA, the CDR3 is TGTGCCAGTCGCCGGGACAGGGGGGACTATCAGCCCCAGCATTTT.